Below are 26 T cell receptor beta chains sequenced from a single sample in a study of immune cell composition in non-small cell lung cancer. Repertoires were generated with immunoSEQ multiplex PCR, while TCRdb's copy carries only in-frame clones and drops some. The sample has about 14,000 clones; roughly 80% are singletons. What was sequenced was lung tumor tissue. The origin of the receptors is a human donor with non-small cell lung cancer.

This clone was recorded once. The rearrangement links TRBV7-8 to TRBJ2-1; no reliable D call. V shed 1 base and J shed 8 bases, with 12 bases lying between them. Germline CDR1 and CDR2: SGHVS and FQNEAQ. The CDR3 runs to 14 residues. The CDR3 loop is CASSLDAGTDEQFF. Here the CDR3 DNA reads TGTGCCAGCAGCTTAGACGCCGGTACGGATGAGCAGTTCTTC.

This sequence joins TRBV11-3 and TRBJ1-2, with D maybe TRBD1 (5 bases). The V end was cut by 5 bases, the J end by 5 bases, with 12 bases between. This CDR3 has 13 amino acids. Germline V lookup: CDR1 SGHNT, CDR2 YENEEA. The CDR3 spells CASSPTGDYGYTF. The CDR3 coding sequence is TGTGCCAGCAGCCCCACGGGGGATTATGGCTACACCTTC.

This clone was picked up one time. This rearrangement joins TRBV28 to TRBJ2-3; D may match TRBD1 or TRBD2 (5 bases each). V was trimmed by 7 bases and J by 2 bases, leaving 13 bases between them. CDR1 MDHEN and CDR2 SYDVKM come from the germline V gene. The CDR3 is 14 residues long. The CDR3 reads CASKIGEYTDTQYF. The CDR3 coding sequence is TGTGCCAGCAAGATAGGGGAGTACACAGATACGCAGTATTTT.

The rearrangement uses TRBV4-1 and TRBJ2-7; D unclear. Trimming cost V 0 bases and J 3 bases, with 9 bases left between them. CDR1 is MGHRA, CDR2 YSYEKL, per germline. The CDR3 sequence is 14 residues long. CDR3 loop: CASSQDITYYEQYF. The DNA of the CDR3 is TGCGCCAGCAGCCAAGATATCACTTACTACGAGCAGTACTTC.

The V call is TRBV5-6, the J call TRBJ2-7; 12 nucleotides align to TRBD2. In germline, CDR1 is SGHDT, CDR2 YYEEEE. The V segment lost 0 bases and the J segment 6 bases; nucleotides outside the gene matches: 4. There are 15 residues in the CDR3. CDR3 region: CASSLGLAGVREQYF. The CDR3 DNA reads TGTGCCAGCAGCTTGGGACTAGCGGGAGTCCGCGAGCAGTACTTC.

The chain employs TRBV28 and TRBJ2-5; 13 positions agree with TRBD2. The CDR3 extends over 16 amino acids. With 5 bases clipped from V and 2 bases from J, the junction kept 5 bases outside the gene matches. The germline V gene has CDR1 MDHEN and CDR2 SYDVKM. CDR3 amino acids: CASSQTSGRGQETQYF. DNA of the CDR3: TGTGCCAGCAGTCAAACTAGCGGGAGGGGACAAGAGACCCAGTACTTC.

V is TRBV14 and J is TRBJ2-5; 13 bases map to TRBD2. The germline V gene encodes CDR1 SGHDN and CDR2 FVKESK. CDR3 size: 15 residues. The ends lost 3 bases at V and 4 bases at J; junction bases unmatched: 2. The CDR3 bases are TGTGCCAGCAGCCAGGGACTAGCGGGAATAGAGACCCAGTACTTC. This gives the protein CASSQGLAGIETQYF.

The rearrangement joins TRBV7-2 to TRBJ1-2; D unclear. The CDR3 covers 14 residues. Germline V gene sequence: CDR1 SGHTA, CDR2 FQGNSA. Trimming stripped 1 base from V and 1 base from J, with 7 bases between. CDR3 region: CASSLGTNNYGYTF. Here the CDR3 DNA reads TGTGCCAGCAGCTTAGGCACAAATAACTATGGCTACACCTTC.

As regards this clone: A read error is the likely source, as a far larger clone sits one nucleotide away. The rearrangement joins TRBV5-5 to TRBJ2-7; 10 bases are shared with TRBD2. This CDR3 comprises 14 residues. CDR1 and CDR2 (germline): SGHKS, YYEKEE (reference sequence). After removal of 4 bases from V and 2 bases from J, the junction contained 3 bases not matched to a gene. The CDR3 nucleotides are TGTGCCAGCAGCGAAGGACTAGCGGCCTACGAGCAGTACTTC. Protein sequence: CASSEGLAAYEQYF.

This clone was observed a single time. This chain uses TRBV5-1 with TRBJ2-5; 9 bases map to TRBD2. Unmatched junction bases numbered 7, after V lost 0 bases and J lost 1 base. The CDR3 contains 17 residues. Germline V CDR1 and CDR2: SGHRS, YFSETQ. CDR3 protein: CASSLARGGRGQETQYF. The CDR3 region has the DNA TGCGCCAGCAGCTTGGCCAGAGGCGGGAGGGGCCAAGAGACCCAGTACTTC.

The rearrangement links TRBV7-3 to TRBJ2-2; TRBD2 might be the D (6 bases). The V end was cut by 3 bases, the J end by 6 bases, with 14 bases between. The CDR3 consists of 15 residues. Per germline, CDR1 SGHTA and CDR2 FQGTGA. CDR3 in DNA: TGTGCCAGCAGCTTTTCGCCTGGAGGGGCCGGGGAGCTGTTTTTT. Amino acids: CASSFSPGGAGELFF.

This clone appeared a single time. The V call is TRBV11-3, the J call TRBJ2-7; TRBD2 matches 9 bases. CDR3 length equals 14 residues. V shed 1 base, J shed 4 bases, and the junction held 2 bases outside the gene matches. Germline-derived CDR1 and CDR2 are SGHNT and YENEEA. CDR3: CASSLGLAAYEQYF. The DNA of the CDR3 is TGTGCCAGCAGCTTAGGACTAGCGGCGTACGAGCAGTACTTC.

This chain uses TRBV18 with TRBJ1-1, with 7 bases identical to TRBD1. Germline V gene sequence: CDR1 KGHSH, CDR2 LQKENI. With V trimmed by 4 bases and J by 5 bases, 10 bases remained unmatched. The CDR3 is 15 amino acids. The CDR3 spells CASSQRQGLWTEAFF. The CDR3 bases are TGTGCCAGCTCACAGAGACAGGGCTTGTGGACTGAAGCTTTCTTT.

The chain links TRBV11-3 to TRBJ2-7; D is unresolved. The CDR3 is made up of 14 amino acids. The V end was cut by 1 base, the J end by 2 bases, with 9 bases between. CDR1 and CDR2 (germline): SGHNT, YENEEA. The CDR3 region is CASSLGTGTYEQYF. DNA for the CDR3: TGTGCCAGCAGCTTAGGGACGGGTACCTACGAGCAGTACTTC.

The chain carries TRBV7-6 and TRBJ2-2; D is unresolved. The V end was cut by 2 bases, the J end by 2 bases, with 15 bases between. Germline values: CDR1 SGHVS, CDR2 FNYEAQ. The CDR3 runs to 17 residues. The CDR3 sequence: CASSLTPVGYNTGELFF. The CDR3 nucleotides read TGTGCCAGCAGCTTAACTCCGGTGGGATACAACACCGGGGAGCTGTTTTTT.

The rearrangement joins TRBV9 to TRBJ2-2, with TRBD2 identical over 9 bases. Germline CDR1 is SGDLS and CDR2 is YYNGEE. The junction had 3 bases not matched to a gene; V was cut back by 0 bases and J by 6 bases. The CDR3 is made up of 15 amino acids. The CDR3: CASSVASGISGELFF. CDR3 DNA: TGTGCCAGCAGCGTAGCTAGCGGGATCTCCGGGGAGCTGTTTTTT.

The rearrangement links TRBV6-5 to TRBJ2-3; weak D call: TRBD1 (6 bases). The ends were cut back, 6 bases at V and 6 bases at J, with 16 bases in the middle. Per germline, CDR1 MNHEY and CDR2 SVGAGI. This CDR3 is built from 14 residues. The CDR3 sequence is CASSLQGGYDTQYF. The CDR3 coding sequence is TGTGCCAGCAGCCTACAGGGCGGGTACGATACGCAGTATTTT.

CDR3 region: CASGLGGLAEAFF. The CDR3 bases are TGTGCTAGTGGTTTGGGAGGGTTGGCTGAAGCTTTCTTT. V and J are TRBV12-5 and TRBJ1-1, with D hard to call. The V and J ends lost 1 base and 6 bases respectively, with 9 bases between them. Germline lookup yields CDR1 LGHNT and CDR2 FRNRAP. The CDR3 covers 13 residues.

The rearrangement links TRBV5-8 to TRBJ2-1; D remains unclear. V was pared by 0 bases and J by 8 bases, with 12 bases between. Germline V CDR1 and CDR2: SGHTS, YDEGEE. The CDR3 loop spans 14 amino acids. CDR3 amino acids: CASSLAGTWDEQFF. CDR3 DNA: TGTGCCAGCAGCTTGGCCGGTACATGGGATGAGCAGTTCTTC. The full variable domain, its missing parts supplied by reference TRBV5-8 and TRBJ2-1, is EAGVTQSPTHLIKTRGQQATLRCSPISGHTSVYWYQQALGLGLQFLLWYDEGEERNRGNFPPRFSGRQFPNYSSELNVNALELEDSALYLCASSLAGTWDEQFFGPGTRLTVL.

V usage is TRBV19 and J usage is TRBJ2-4; 8 bases are a match to TRBD2. In germline, CDR1 is LNHDA, CDR2 SQIVND (reference sequence). V was pared by 1 base and J by 6 bases, with 5 bases of the junction left unmatched. This CDR3 contains 15 residues. The CDR3 coding sequence is TGTGCCAGTAGTATAGTGGCGGGAGGAGGAAACATTCAGTACTTC. As protein: CASSIVAGGGNIQYF.

The chain uses TRBV5-1 and TRBJ2-5; 11 bases fit TRBD2. Germline lookup yields CDR1 SGHRS and CDR2 YFSETQ. CDR3 size: 18 residues. With V trimmed by 0 bases and J by 2 bases, 9 bases remained unmatched. As DNA, the CDR3 is TGCGCCAGCAGCTTGGCCGGCCTAGCGGGAGGTGGGCAAGAGACCCAGTACTTC. Amino acid sequence: CASSLAGLAGGGQETQYF.

The genes are TRBV28 and TRBJ2-1, with TRBD2 matching 7 bases. CDR1 MDHEN and CDR2 SYDVKM come from the germline V gene. The CDR3 covers 15 residues. V lost 3 bases, J lost 6 bases, and 8 bases stayed unmatched. The CDR3 here is CASSFPGGQGNEQFF. Here the CDR3 DNA reads TGTGCCAGCAGTTTTCCGGGAGGCCAAGGCAATGAGCAGTTCTTC.

This chain links TRBV30 with TRBJ2-4; 11 nucleotides align to TRBD2. CDR3 length equals 15 residues. Germline lookup yields CDR1 GTSNPN and CDR2 SVGIG (reference sequence). V shed 5 bases, J shed 4 bases, and the junction held 7 bases outside the gene matches. CDR3 in amino acids: CAWAIAGGPKNIQYF. The DNA of the CDR3 is TGTGCCTGGGCGATAGCGGGAGGGCCGAAAAACATTCAGTACTTC.

The V call is TRBV18, the J call TRBJ2-3, with D perhaps given as TRBD1 or TRBD2 (6 bases each). The CDR3 sequence is 15 residues long. V was pared by 1 base and J by 6 bases, with 14 bases between. Germline CDR1 is KGHSH and CDR2 is LQKENI. Here the CDR3 DNA reads TGTGCCAGCTCACCACTCTCGGGGGCCGGGGATACGCAGTATTTT. Its translation is CASSPLSGAGDTQYF. The variable domain in full, completed from reference TRBV18 and TRBJ2-3, reads NAGVMQNPRHLVRRRGQEARLRCSPMKGHSHVYWYRQLPEEGLKFMVYLQKENIIDESGMPKERFSAEFPKEGPSILRIQQVVRGDSAAYFCASSPLSGAGDTQYFGPGTRLTVL.

CDR3 sequence (DNA): TGTGCCAGCAGTCCGTACTCTGGGGCCAACGTCCTGACTTTC. Protein: CASSPYSGANVLTF. The rearrangement links TRBV27 to TRBJ2-6; D unresolved. This CDR3 is 14 amino acids long. Trimming stripped 5 bases from V and 0 bases from J, with 5 bases between. The germline V gene encodes CDR1 MNHEY and CDR2 SMNVEV (reference sequence).

This sequence joins TRBV19 and TRBJ1-1; 8 bases match TRBD1. This CDR3 comprises 14 residues. V dropped 3 bases and J dropped 4; count of bases not matched to a gene: 4. Germline values: CDR1 LNHDA, CDR2 SQIVND (reference sequence). The CDR3 region has the DNA TGTGCCAGTAGTATGCTCAGGGGGCTCACTGAAGCTTTCTTT. Its translation is CASSMLRGLTEAFF.